This T cell receptor (beta chain) stems from a study of cytomegalovirus exposure and HLA in healthy donors. Repertoires were generated with immunoSEQ multiplex PCR, while TCRdb's copy carries only in-frame clones and drops some. Of some 330,000 clones in the sample, roughly 88% were seen once. This clone came up a few times. Its target is unknown. Study-wide points: It was reported that the classifier diagnosed cytomegalovirus status with high specificity and sensitivity in both the original and validation cohorts. The authors listed 150 to 200 TCR beta chains as cytomegalovirus-associated. Confirmation was obtained in vitro that a few CMV-associated chains are specific for CMV antigens.

This TCR came from a woman aged 18 to 35 in good health and CMV-seronegative. Sequencing input: PBMCs.

CDR3 region: CASTPGQSYGYTF. The CDR3 region has the DNA TGTGCCAGCACCCCAGGACAGAGCTATGGCTACACCTTC. The chain employs TRBV2 and TRBJ1-2; D might be TRBD1 (6 bases). This CDR3 contains 13 residues. Trimming removed 7 bases from V and 4 bases from J, with 13 bases in between. Germline assignment: CDR1 SNHLY and CDR2 FYNNEI.